This T cell receptor (beta chain) comes out of a study of OX40 agonist ivuxolimab in advanced cancers. J lost 4 bases, V lost 5 bases, and 7 bases had no gene match. CDR1 and CDR2 (germline): LNHDA, SQIVND (reference sequence). This CDR3 region has 14 residues. This table comes from immunoSEQ multiplex PCR, and its TCRdb copy is limited to in-frame clones, with some not included. The table has 65,000 to 75,000 clones, 70% to 90% seen once. This clone has just a few counts. This material consisted of CD4+ or CD8+ T cells sorted from blood, taken in a trial of the OX40 agonist ivuxolimab. The receptor comes from an adult with an advanced solid tumor such as melanoma, head and neck, liver or kidney cancer. The chain links TRBV19 to TRBJ1-2, with 7 bases that match TRBD1. The CDR3 nucleotides are TGTGCCAGTAGTGTGCGGACAGGCGGCTATGGCTACACCTTC. This codes for CASSVRTGGYGYTF.